This TCR beta chain stems from a study of shared clonotypes between healthy human individuals. This clone was counted a single time. Using immunoSEQ multiplex PCR, the repertoire was profiled, and TCRdb retains in-frame clones only, with some absent. The sample yields about 2.3 million clones, 92% seen once. CDR3 length: 14 amino acids. V lost 6 bases to trimming and J lost 5 bases, with 16 bases between them. Germline-derived CDR1 and CDR2 are MDHEN and SYDVKM. V usage is TRBV28 and J usage is TRBJ1-1; D unresolved. Sequencing was performed on naive CD4+ T cells from PBMCs. Sample subset: CD45RA+ positively selected. The TCR originated in a young man in good health. Some clones in this sample may be carry-over from other donors' samples. The CDR3 spells CASSKSSGWTEAFF. The DNA of the CDR3 is TGTGCCAGCAGCAAATCAAGCGGATGGACTGAAGCTTTCTTT.